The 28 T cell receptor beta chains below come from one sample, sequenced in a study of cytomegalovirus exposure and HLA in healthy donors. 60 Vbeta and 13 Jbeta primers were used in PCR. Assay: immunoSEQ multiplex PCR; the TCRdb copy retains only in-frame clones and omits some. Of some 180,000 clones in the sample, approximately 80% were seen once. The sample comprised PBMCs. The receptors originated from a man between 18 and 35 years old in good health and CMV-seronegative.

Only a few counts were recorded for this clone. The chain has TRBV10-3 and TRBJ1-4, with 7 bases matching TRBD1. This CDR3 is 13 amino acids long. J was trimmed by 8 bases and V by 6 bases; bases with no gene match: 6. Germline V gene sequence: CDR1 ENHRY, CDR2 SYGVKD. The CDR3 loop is CAIRTGAGEKLFF. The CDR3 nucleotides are TGTGCCATCAGAACAGGGGCAGGGGAAAAACTGTTTTTT.

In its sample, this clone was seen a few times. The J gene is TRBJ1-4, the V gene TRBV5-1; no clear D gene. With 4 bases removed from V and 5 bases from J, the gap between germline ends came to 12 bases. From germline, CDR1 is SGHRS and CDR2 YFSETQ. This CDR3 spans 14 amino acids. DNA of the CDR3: TGCGCCAGCAGCCCCGGAGACTCGAATGAAAAACTGTTTTTT. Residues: CASSPGDSNEKLFF.

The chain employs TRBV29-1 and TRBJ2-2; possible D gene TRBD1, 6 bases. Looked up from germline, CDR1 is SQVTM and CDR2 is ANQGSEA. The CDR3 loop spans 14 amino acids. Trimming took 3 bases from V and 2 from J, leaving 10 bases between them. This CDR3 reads CSVDGGVNTGELFF. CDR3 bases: TGCAGCGTTGATGGGGGCGTCAACACCGGGGAGCTGTTTTTT.

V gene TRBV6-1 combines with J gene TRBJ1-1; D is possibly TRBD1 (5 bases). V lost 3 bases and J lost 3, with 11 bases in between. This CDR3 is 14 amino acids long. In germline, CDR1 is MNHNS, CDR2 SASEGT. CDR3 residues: CASSEGGRDTEAFF. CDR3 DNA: TGTGCCAGCAGTGAGGGGGGGAGGGACACTGAAGCTTTCTTT.

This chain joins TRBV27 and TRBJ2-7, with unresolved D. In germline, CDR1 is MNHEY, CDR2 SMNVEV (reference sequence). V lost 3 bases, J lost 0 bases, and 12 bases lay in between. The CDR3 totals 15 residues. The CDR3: CASSFGGSSSYEQYF. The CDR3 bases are TGTGCCAGCAGTTTTGGCGGATCCAGCTCCTACGAGCAGTACTTC.

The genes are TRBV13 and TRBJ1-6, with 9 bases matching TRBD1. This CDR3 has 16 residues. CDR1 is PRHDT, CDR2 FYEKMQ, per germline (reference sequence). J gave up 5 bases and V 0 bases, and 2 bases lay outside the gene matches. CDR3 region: CASSLGRTGDNSPLHF. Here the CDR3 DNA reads TGTGCCAGCAGCTTAGGGCGGACAGGGGATAATTCACCCCTCCACTTT.

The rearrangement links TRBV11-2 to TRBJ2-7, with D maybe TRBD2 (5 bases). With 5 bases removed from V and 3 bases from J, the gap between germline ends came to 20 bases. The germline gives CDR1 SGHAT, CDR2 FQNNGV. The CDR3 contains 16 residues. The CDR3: CASSPRTVVRVYEQYF. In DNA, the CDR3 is TGTGCCAGCAGCCCTCGGACTGTGGTTCGGGTCTACGAGCAGTACTTC.

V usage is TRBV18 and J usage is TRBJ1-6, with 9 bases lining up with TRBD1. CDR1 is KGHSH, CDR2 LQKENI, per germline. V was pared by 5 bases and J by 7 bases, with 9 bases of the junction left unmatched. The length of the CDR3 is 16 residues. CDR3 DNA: TGTGCCAGCTCAACTTTCGGGACAGGGCAAAATTCACCCCTCCACTTT. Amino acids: CASSTFGTGQNSPLHF.

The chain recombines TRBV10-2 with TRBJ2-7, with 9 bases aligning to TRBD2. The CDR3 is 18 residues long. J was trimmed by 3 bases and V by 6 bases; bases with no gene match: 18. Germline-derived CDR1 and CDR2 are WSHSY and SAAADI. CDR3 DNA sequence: TGCGCCAGCAGGACCGGGACTAGCCGCCTTCGGGGTCTCTACGAGCAGTACTTC. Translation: CASRTGTSRLRGLYEQYF.

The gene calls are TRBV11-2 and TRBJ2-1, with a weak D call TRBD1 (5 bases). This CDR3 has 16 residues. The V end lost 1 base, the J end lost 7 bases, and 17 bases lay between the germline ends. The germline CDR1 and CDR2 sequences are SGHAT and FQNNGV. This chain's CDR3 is CASSLVGANLWNEQFF. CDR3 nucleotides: TGTGCCAGCAGCTTAGTAGGGGCCAACCTTTGGAATGAGCAGTTCTTC.

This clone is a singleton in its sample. This chain's CDR3 is CASRAGTSYEQYF. The CDR3 DNA is TGTGCCTCCAGGGCAGGCACCTCCTACGAGCAGTACTTC. The V gene is TRBV28, the J gene TRBJ2-7, with a possible D match to TRBD1 (5 bases). The V gene's germline CDR1 is MDHEN and CDR2 SYDVKM. The CDR3 is 13 amino acids. V shed 11 bases and J shed 0 bases, with 14 bases lying between them.

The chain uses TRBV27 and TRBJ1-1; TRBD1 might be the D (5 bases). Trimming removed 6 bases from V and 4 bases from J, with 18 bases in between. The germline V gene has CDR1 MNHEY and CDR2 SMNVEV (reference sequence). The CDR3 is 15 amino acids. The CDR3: CASRGLGVKSTEAFF. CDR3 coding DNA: TGTGCCAGCAGGGGACTAGGGGTAAAGAGCACTGAAGCTTTCTTT.

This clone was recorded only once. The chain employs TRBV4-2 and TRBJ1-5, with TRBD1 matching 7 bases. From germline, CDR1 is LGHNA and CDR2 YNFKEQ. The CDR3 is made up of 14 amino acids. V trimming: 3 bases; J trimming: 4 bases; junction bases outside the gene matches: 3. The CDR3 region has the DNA TGTGCCAGCAGCCAGCGGGGACAGAATCAGCCCCAGCATTTT. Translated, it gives CASSQRGQNQPQHF.

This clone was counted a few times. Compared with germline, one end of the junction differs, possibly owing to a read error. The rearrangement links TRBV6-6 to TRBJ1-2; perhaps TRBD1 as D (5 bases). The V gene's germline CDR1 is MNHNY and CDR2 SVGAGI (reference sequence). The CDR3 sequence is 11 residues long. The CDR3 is CAGRASYGYTF. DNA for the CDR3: TGTGCCGGCAGGGCTTCCTATGGCTACACCTTC.

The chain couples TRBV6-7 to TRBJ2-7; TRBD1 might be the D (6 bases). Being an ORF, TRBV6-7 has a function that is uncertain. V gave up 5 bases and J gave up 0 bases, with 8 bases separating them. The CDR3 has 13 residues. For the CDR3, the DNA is TGTGCCAGCAGTCTCAGGGGCTCCTACGAGCAGTACTTC. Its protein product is CASSLRGSYEQYF.

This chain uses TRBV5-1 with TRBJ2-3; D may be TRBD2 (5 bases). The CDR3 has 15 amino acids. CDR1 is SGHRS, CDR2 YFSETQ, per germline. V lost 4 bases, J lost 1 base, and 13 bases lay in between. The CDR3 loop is CASSPTPRGTDTQYF. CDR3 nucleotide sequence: TGCGCCAGCAGCCCTACACCGAGGGGCACAGATACGCAGTATTTT. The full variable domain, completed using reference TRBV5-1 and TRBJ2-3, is KAGVTQTPRYLIKTRGQQVTLSCSPISGHRSVSWYQQTPGQGLQFLFEYFSETQRNKGNFPGRFSGRQFSNSRSEMNVSTLELGDSALYLCASSPTPRGTDTQYFGPGTRLTVL.

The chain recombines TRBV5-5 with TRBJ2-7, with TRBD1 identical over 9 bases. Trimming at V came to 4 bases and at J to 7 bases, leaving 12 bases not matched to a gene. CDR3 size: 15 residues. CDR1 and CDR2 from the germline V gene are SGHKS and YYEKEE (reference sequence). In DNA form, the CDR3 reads TGTGCCAGCAGCGGTCACAGGGGGCAAGCTGGAGAGCAGTACTTC. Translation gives CASSGHRGQAGEQYF.

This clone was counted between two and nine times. The CDR3 is CASSLRTGNQPQHF. The DNA of the CDR3 is TGTGCCAGCAGCTTAAGGACAGGCAATCAGCCCCAGCATTTT. J is TRBJ1-5 and V is TRBV5-8; D possibly corresponds to TRBD1 (6 bases). This CDR3 comprises 14 residues. Trimming stripped 2 bases from V and 2 bases from J, with 8 bases between. The germline V gene has CDR1 SGHTS and CDR2 YDEGEE.

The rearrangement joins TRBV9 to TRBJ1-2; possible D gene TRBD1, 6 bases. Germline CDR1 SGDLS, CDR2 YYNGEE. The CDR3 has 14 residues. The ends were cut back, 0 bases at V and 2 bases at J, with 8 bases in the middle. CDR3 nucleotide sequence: TGTGCCAGCAGCGTAGGTACAGGGAACTATGGCTACACCTTC. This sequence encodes CASSVGTGNYGYTF.

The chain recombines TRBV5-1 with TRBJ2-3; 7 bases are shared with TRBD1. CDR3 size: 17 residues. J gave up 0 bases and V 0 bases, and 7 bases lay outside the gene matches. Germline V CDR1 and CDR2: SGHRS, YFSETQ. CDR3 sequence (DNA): TGCGCCAGCAGCTTGGGAACGGGACAGTTAAGCACAGATACGCAGTATTTT. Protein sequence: CASSLGTGQLSTDTQYF.

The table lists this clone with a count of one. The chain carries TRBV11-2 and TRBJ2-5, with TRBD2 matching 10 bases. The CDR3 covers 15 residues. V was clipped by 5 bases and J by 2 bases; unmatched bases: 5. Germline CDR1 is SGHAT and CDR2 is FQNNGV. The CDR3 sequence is CASSHGLAAQETQYF. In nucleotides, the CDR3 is TGTGCCAGCAGCCACGGACTAGCGGCTCAAGAGACCCAGTACTTC.

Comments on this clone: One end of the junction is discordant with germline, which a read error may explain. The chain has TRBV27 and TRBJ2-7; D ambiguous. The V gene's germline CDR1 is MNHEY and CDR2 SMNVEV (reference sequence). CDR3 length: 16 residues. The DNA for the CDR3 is TGTGCCAGCAGTCTATCTCCGCCGGTTCACCACTACGAGCAGTACTTC. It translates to CASSLSPPVHHYEQYF.

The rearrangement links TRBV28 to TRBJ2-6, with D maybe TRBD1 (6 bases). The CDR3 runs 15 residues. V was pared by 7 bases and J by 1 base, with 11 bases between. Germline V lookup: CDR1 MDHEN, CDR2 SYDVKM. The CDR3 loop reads CASKTQGSGANVLTF. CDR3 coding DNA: TGTGCCAGCAAAACGCAGGGGTCTGGGGCCAACGTCCTGACTTTC.

CDR3 sequence: CASSAASGGTSYEQYF. For the CDR3, the DNA is TGCGCCAGCAGCGCCGCTAGCGGGGGGACCTCCTACGAGCAGTACTTC. The chain joins TRBV5-1 to TRBJ2-7; 11 bases line up with TRBD2. This CDR3 spans 16 amino acids. CDR1 and CDR2 (germline): SGHRS, YFSETQ. Germline trimming cut 4 bases from V and 0 bases from J; bases unmatched to any gene: 6. The full variable domain, completed using reference TRBV5-1 and TRBJ2-7, is KAGVTQTPRYLIKTRGQQVTLSCSPISGHRSVSWYQQTPGQGLQFLFEYFSETQRNKGNFPGRFSGRQFSNSRSEMNVSTLELGDSALYLCASSAASGGTSYEQYFGPGTRLTVT.

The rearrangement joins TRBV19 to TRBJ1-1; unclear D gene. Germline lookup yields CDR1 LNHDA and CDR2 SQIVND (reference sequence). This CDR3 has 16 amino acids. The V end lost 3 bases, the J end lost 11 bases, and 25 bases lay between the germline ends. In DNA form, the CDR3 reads TGTGCCAGTAGTATCAGCTGGCAGGACTCCACCAAGGAGGCTTTCTTT. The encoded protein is CASSISWQDSTKEAFF.

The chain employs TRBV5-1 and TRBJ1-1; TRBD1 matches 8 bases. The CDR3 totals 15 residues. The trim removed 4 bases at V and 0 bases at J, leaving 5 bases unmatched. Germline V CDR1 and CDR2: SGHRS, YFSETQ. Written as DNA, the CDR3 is TGCGCCAGCAGCGGATCAGGGGGCATGAACACTGAAGCTTTCTTT. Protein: CASSGSGGMNTEAFF.

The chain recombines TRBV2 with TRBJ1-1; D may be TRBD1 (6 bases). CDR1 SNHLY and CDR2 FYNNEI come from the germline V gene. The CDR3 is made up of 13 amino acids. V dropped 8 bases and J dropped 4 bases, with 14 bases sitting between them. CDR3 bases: TGTGCCAGCGAGGGGGGGCCGGTCACTGAAGCTTTCTTT. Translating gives CASEGGPVTEAFF.

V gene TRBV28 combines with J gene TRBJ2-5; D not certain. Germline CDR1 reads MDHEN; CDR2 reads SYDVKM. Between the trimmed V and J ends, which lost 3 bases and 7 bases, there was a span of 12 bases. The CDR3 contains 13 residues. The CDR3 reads CASSFSVSGTQYF. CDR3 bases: TGTGCCAGCAGTTTTAGTGTCTCGGGGACCCAGTACTTC.